The clone carrying this T cell receptor beta chain was recorded at least ten times. The antigen is undetermined. Researchers amplified the TCR beta CDR3 regions from RNA transcripts. First-round RT-PCR of the TCR CDR3 relied on the HTBI primer set. TCRdb fed the multiplex PCR reads into MiXCR, producing one record per CDR3 protein. The sample holds more than 550,000 distinct CDR3 sequences; roughly a sixth are singletons and the top ten take approximately 15%. This sample was included in a study of T cells in Graves' hyperthyroidism and ophthalmopathy. The study, taken as a whole, reports: A 13 V-J model separated ophthalmopathy from stable hyperthyroidism.

Each patient was aged 18 to 65 and had newly diagnosed hyperthyroidism of under 2 months' duration. PBMCs were collected from a 10 ml volume of fresh peripheral blood. Sequencing input: blood. The sequence was obtained from a woman between 45 and 65 years old with Graves' hyperthyroidism that later progressed to Graves' ophthalmopathy.

This CDR3 is CAGRLASYNEQFF. CDR3 nucleotides: TGTGCCGGGAGACTAGCCTCATACAATGAGCAGTTCTTC. V gene TRBV2 combines with J gene TRBJ2-1; 7 bases map to TRBD2. This CDR3 spans 13 amino acids. With V trimmed by 11 bases and J by 4 bases, 8 bases remained unmatched. The V gene's germline CDR1 is SNHLY and CDR2 FYNNEI.